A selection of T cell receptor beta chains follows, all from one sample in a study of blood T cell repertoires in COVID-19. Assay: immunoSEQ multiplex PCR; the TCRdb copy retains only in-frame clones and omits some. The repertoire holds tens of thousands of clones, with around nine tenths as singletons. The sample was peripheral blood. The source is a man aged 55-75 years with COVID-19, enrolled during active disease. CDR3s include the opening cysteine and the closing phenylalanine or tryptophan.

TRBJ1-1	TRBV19	CASSKLTILNTEAFF
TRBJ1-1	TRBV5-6	CASSPGQAEAFF
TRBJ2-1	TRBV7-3	CASSLRFSSYNEQFF
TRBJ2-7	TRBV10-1	CASSEGSGDLYEQYF
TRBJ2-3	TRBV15	CATSRDRRTDTQYF
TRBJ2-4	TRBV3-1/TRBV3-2	CASSPGQGDIQYF
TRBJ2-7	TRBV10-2	CASVSNPGLADYYEQYF
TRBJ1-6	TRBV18	CASSFQGQEGSPLHF
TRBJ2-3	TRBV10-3	CAIRGTSGRTDTQYF
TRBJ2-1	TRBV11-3	CASSLVQGQGARSSYNEQFF
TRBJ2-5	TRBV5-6	CASSSGTGGYLETQYF
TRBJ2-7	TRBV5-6	CASSRGTGDEQYF
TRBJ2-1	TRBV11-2	CATGGSGRRDEQFF
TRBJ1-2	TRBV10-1	CASSESPGRYGYTF
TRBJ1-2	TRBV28	CASSLAGANYGYTF